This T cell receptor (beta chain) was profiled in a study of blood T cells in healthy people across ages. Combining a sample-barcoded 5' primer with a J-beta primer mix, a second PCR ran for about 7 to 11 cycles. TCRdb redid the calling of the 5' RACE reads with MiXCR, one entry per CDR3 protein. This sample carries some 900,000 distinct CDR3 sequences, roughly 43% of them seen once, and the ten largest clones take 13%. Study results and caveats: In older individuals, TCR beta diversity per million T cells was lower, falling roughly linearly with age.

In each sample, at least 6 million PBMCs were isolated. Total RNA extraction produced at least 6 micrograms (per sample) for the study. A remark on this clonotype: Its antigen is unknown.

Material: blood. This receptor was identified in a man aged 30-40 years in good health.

The CDR3 DNA reads as TGTGCCAGCAGTACGGGACAACGTAATTCACCCCTCCACTTT. Residues: CASSTGQRNSPLHF. J is TRBJ1-6 and V is TRBV6-6; possibly TRBD1 for D (6 bases). This CDR3 is 14 amino acids long. V lost 5 bases and J 6 bases, leaving 11 bases between the germline ends. Germline V lookup: CDR1 MNHNY, CDR2 SVGAGI (reference sequence).